The next 16 T cell receptor beta chains were all read from a single sample in a study of T cells in Graves' hyperthyroidism and ophthalmopathy. Amplification of TCR beta CDR3 regions was performed using RNA transcripts as template. Primed by the HTBI set, a first-round RT-PCR was run on the TCR CDR3. TCRdb itself ran the multiplex PCR reads through MiXCR, one entry per CDR3 protein. The sample comprises 550,000 to 600,000 distinct CDR3 sequences, approximately 15% of which are singletons, and roughly 6.9% rests with the top ten. The sample taken for sequencing was blood. The receptors stem from a woman under 30 with Graves' ophthalmopathy.

This chain uses TRBV4-3 with TRBJ2-1, with a possible D match to TRBD1 (7 bases). V gave up 6 bases and J gave up 7 bases, with 13 bases separating them. This CDR3 has 13 amino acids. Looked up from germline, CDR1 is LGHNA and CDR2 is YSLEER. CDR3 amino acids: CASSPSGGNEQFF. The CDR3 nucleotides read TGCGCCAGCAGTCCGTCAGGGGGGAATGAGCAGTTCTTC.

The sample holds a few counts of this clonotype. The genes are TRBV28 and TRBJ1-3; D gene uncertain. Germline CDR1 MDHEN, CDR2 SYDVKM. The CDR3 length is 15 residues. V was cut by 3 bases and J by 0 bases, with 9 bases left in between. The CDR3 loop is CASSLALTSGNTIYF. The DNA of the CDR3 is TGTGCCAGCAGTTTGGCCCTTACCTCTGGAAACACCATATATTTT. Full variable domain (missing parts from reference TRBV28 and TRBJ1-3): DVKVTQSSRYLVKRTGEKVFLECVQDMDHENMFWYRQDPGLGLRLIYFSYDVKMKEKGDIPEGYSVSREKKERFSLILESASTNQTSMYLCASSLALTSGNTIYFGEGSWLTVV.

The chain is built from TRBV9 and TRBJ1-6; a possible D gene is TRBD1 (6 bases). Deletions cut 2 bases from V and 10 bases from J, with 10 bases between. The germline CDR1 and CDR2 sequences are SGDLS and YYNGEE. The CDR3 is 13 amino acids. The CDR3 protein is CASSVNRDSPLHF. The DNA for the CDR3 is TGTGCCAGCAGCGTTAACAGGGACTCACCCCTCCACTTT.

Many counts were recorded for this clonotype. The chain has TRBV20-1 and TRBJ2-7; D remains unclear. V was pared by 0 bases and J by 0 bases, with 12 bases between. This CDR3 has 15 amino acids. Looked up from germline, CDR1 is DFQATT and CDR2 is SNEGSKA (reference sequence). The CDR3 DNA is TGCAGTGCTAGAGATTCGAACTCTCCCTCCTACGAGCAGTACTTC. It encodes CSARDSNSPSYEQYF.

This clonotype was observed a few times. The gene calls are TRBV13 and TRBJ2-7; TRBD2 aligns across 13 bases. Germline V gene data show CDR1 as PRHDT and CDR2 as FYEKMQ (reference sequence). The CDR3 extends over 19 amino acids. V lost 2 bases, J lost 2 bases, and 12 bases stayed unmatched. CDR3 sequence reads: CASSLLGTSGMVGTYEQYF. The DNA for the CDR3 is TGTGCCAGCAGCTTACTCGGGACTAGCGGGATGGTGGGGACCTACGAGCAGTACTTC.

At least ten counts were recorded for this clonotype. The chain joins TRBV4-3 to TRBJ2-7, with a weak D call TRBD1 (6 bases). The CDR3 extends over 16 amino acids. In germline, CDR1 is LGHNA, CDR2 YSLEER. V lost 3 bases to trimming and J lost 2 bases, with 17 bases between them. CDR3 in amino acids: CASSQFVAGVAYEQYF. CDR3 in DNA: TGCGCCAGCAGCCAGTTCGTAGCAGGGGTTGCCTACGAGCAGTACTTC.

Worth noting for this clonotype: Given a much more abundant clone one base away, this may be a read error. It is likely a read error, because the conserved phenylalanine at the end of the CDR3 is missing. This rearrangement joins TRBV7-3 to TRBJ2-1; a possible D gene is TRBD2 (5 bases). V dropped 2 bases and J dropped 4 bases, with 9 bases sitting between them. In germline, CDR1 is SGHTA, CDR2 FQGTGA. This CDR3 has 14 residues. DNA of the CDR3: TGTGCCAGCAGCTTAGACGGGAATTACAATGAGCAGTTCTCC. This codes for CASSLDGNYNEQFS.

This chain uses TRBV13 with TRBJ2-7; 9 bases are shared with TRBD2. Germline CDR1 and CDR2: PRHDT and FYEKMQ (reference sequence). Trimming took 7 bases from V and 12 from J; bases not matched to a gene: 19. The CDR3 spans 15 residues. In DNA form, the CDR3 reads TGTGCCAGCACCTTGGGACTAGCAGGGCCCTACGTTCGGTACTTC. Translating gives CASTLGLAGPYVRYF.

This clonotype came up many times. The rearrangement links TRBV28 to TRBJ2-7; perhaps D is TRBD1 or TRBD2 (5 bases each). This CDR3 contains 15 residues. Germline V gives CDR1 MDHEN, CDR2 SYDVKM. Trimming removed 4 bases at V and 3 bases at J, with 16 bases between. This chain's CDR3 is CASSSVPGRSYEQYF. CDR3 bases: TGTGCCAGCAGTTCGGTCCCGGGGCGCAGCTACGAGCAGTACTTC.

The genes are TRBV5-8 and TRBJ1-5; D not certain. The CDR3 totals 16 residues. With 2 bases removed from V and 6 bases from J, the gap between germline ends came to 18 bases. CDR1 and CDR2 (germline): SGHTS, YDEGEE. The CDR3 nucleotides read TGTGCCAGCAGCTTAAACGAATTAACCCGGGCTCAGCCCCAGCATTTT. This gives the protein CASSLNELTRAQPQHF.

This clonotype was found many times. The rearrangement joins TRBV11-1 to TRBJ2-7; 7 positions agree with TRBD2. Trimming at V came to 1 base and at J to 3 bases, leaving 6 bases not matched to a gene. Germline V gene lookup returns CDR1 SGHAT and CDR2 FQDESV (reference sequence). The CDR3 runs to 15 residues. The CDR3 nucleotides read TGTGCCAGCAGCTTAGTTGCGCGGGAGAGCTACGAGCAGTACTTC. Its protein product is CASSLVARESYEQYF.

This clonotype was seen more than once but under ten times. This chain connects TRBV3-1 to TRBJ1-2; D is possibly TRBD1 (5 bases). This CDR3 has 15 residues. Germline CDR1 and CDR2: LGHDT and YNNKEL (reference sequence). V gave up 4 bases and J gave up 3 bases, with 15 bases separating them. The CDR3 DNA is TGTGCCAGCAGCCCCGATGGCGGGGCGTACTATGGCTACACCTTC. This translates into CASSPDGGAYYGYTF. Complete variable domain (other parts from reference TRBV3-1 and TRBJ1-2): DTAVSQTPKYLVTQMGNDKSIKCEQNLGHDTMYWYKQDSKKFLKIMFSYNNKELIINETVPNRFSPKSPDKAHLNLHINSLELGDSAVYFCASSPDGGAYYGYTFGSGTRLTVV.

The chain uses TRBV6-5 and TRBJ2-4; D remains unclear. With 0 bases removed from V and 0 bases from J, the gap between germline ends came to 12 bases. There are 17 residues in the CDR3. Germline CDR1 MNHEY, CDR2 SVGAGI. The CDR3 loop is CASSYSRNELAKNIQYF. The CDR3 region has the DNA TGTGCCAGCAGTTACTCGAGGAACGAGTTAGCCAAAAACATTCAGTACTTC.

This clonotype was recorded at least ten times. V is TRBV5-1 and J is TRBJ2-2; TRBD2 matches at 9 bases. The germline V gene has CDR1 SGHRS and CDR2 YFSETQ. J gave up 7 bases and V 7 bases, and 14 bases lay outside the gene matches. The CDR3 runs to 16 residues. This CDR3 reads CASSRSSSGNNGELFF. The CDR3 nucleotides read TGCGCCAGCTCGAGGTCCTCTAGCGGGAATAACGGGGAGCTGTTTTTT.

The CDR3 DNA reads as TGTGCCAGCAGCCGGCCGGGACAGAAAAACATTCAGTACTTC. This encodes CASSRPGQKNIQYF. This sequence joins TRBV7-9 and TRBJ2-4; 7 bases are a match to TRBD1. This CDR3 comprises 14 residues. Germline V CDR1 and CDR2: SEHNR, FQNEAQ (reference sequence). V was clipped by 5 bases and J by 4 bases; unmatched bases: 5.

This clonotype has a handful of counts. The rearrangement uses TRBV5-6 and TRBJ1-1; 7 bases are a match to TRBD1. CDR1 is SGHDT and CDR2 is YYEEEE in the germline V gene. The ends lost 4 bases at V and 0 bases at J; junction bases unmatched: 15. There are 18 residues in the CDR3. CDR3 region: CASSHDRAHSRMNTEAFF. For the CDR3, the DNA is TGTGCCAGCAGCCATGACAGGGCTCACTCAAGGATGAACACTGAAGCTTTCTTT.